These 3 T cell receptor beta chains originate from one sample sequenced in a study of T cell repertoires in cytomegalovirus infection. Antigens for these TCRs are unknown. TCRdb reanalysed the reads using MiXCR and keeps one entry per CDR3 protein. The sample lists roughly 69,000 distinct CDR3 sequences, 28% occurring once. The sample was CD8+ T cells from cultured PBMCs, taken from culture after CMV antigen stimulation. All receptors come from a human donor in good health (CMV status not recorded). Some clones in this sample may be carry-over from other donors' samples.

The gene calls are TRBV19 and TRBJ1-2, with 7 bases that match TRBD1. The germline CDR1 and CDR2 sequences are LNHDA and SQIVND (reference sequence). Trimming at V came to 2 bases and at J to 6 bases, leaving 9 bases not matched to a gene. The CDR3 extends over 15 amino acids. DNA for the CDR3: TGTGCCAGTAGTATAAGGCCCGGGACAGCTGATGGCTACACCTTC. Encoded protein: CASSIRPGTADGYTF. Using reference TRBV19 and TRBJ1-2 for the parts outside the CDR3, the full variable domain is DGGITQSPKYLFRKEGQNVTLSCEQNLNHDAMYWYRQDPGQGLRLIYYSQIVNDFQKGDIAEGYSVSREKKESFPLTVTSAQKNPTAFYLCASSIRPGTADGYTFGSGTRLTVV.

A remark on this clonotype: The junction differs from germline at one of its ends, possibly a read error. The rearrangement links TRBV6-6 to TRBJ2-1, with unresolved D. This CDR3 region has 14 residues. Germline CDR1 MNHNY, CDR2 SVGAGI (reference sequence). The CDR3 region has the DNA TGTGTCAGCAACAACTTCGTTGGGGATGAGGAGCAGTTCTTC. Residues: CVSNNFVGDEEQFF.

This clonotype was seen ten or more times. The rearrangement joins TRBV27 to TRBJ1-2; 7 positions agree with TRBD1. Trimming removed 0 bases from V and 7 bases from J; junction bases left unmatched: 5. The CDR3 is 14 amino acids. Germline CDR1 and CDR2: MNHEY and SMNVEV (reference sequence). The CDR3 DNA sequence: TGTGCCAGCAGTTTATCGACAGGGTCGTTTGGCTACACCTTC. Residues: CASSLSTGSFGYTF.